A single TCR beta chain is shown here with its context. The V gene's germline CDR1 is MNHEY and CDR2 SVGAGI. V was pared by 6 bases and J by 5 bases, with 11 bases of the junction left unmatched. The CDR3 loop spans 15 amino acids. The data belong to a study of blood T cell repertoires in COVID-19. In the study overall: Acute and convalescent COVID-19 samples came from the United States, Italy and Spain. T cells, B-cell-depleted T cells, or PBMCs supplied cDNA or gDNA.

Per the original methods: Amplification with reference gene primers provided the estimates of nucleated cell counts. This table comes from immunoSEQ multiplex PCR, and its TCRdb copy is limited to in-frame clones, with some not included. D and trimming were read from the DNA, whereas the V and J calls and clone size are those reported in that table. The sample holds approximately 210,000 clones, 88% seen once. The sequence derives from a human donor in a cohort sampled during active COVID-19. The material sequenced was peripheral blood. V gene TRBV6-5 combines with J gene TRBJ2-7; 9 nucleotides line up with TRBD1. The DNA for the CDR3 is TGTGCCAGCAGCCAACCGGGACAGGGTCACCACGAGCAGTACTTC. Protein sequence: CASSQPGQGHHEQYF.